This T cell receptor (beta chain) is from a study of blood T cell repertoires in COVID-19. CDR3 length: 16 residues. This clone was seen just once. Generated by immunoSEQ multiplex PCR, the TCRdb table keeps only in-frame clones and is missing some. Of around 250,000 clones in the sample, approximately 83% are singletons; the top ten hold approximately 2%. The chain has TRBV1 and TRBJ2-3; TRBD1 is the table's D call and was not checked against the DNA. TRBV1 is assigned pseudogene status. This receptor was taken from a woman aged 45-59 years who had recovered from COVID-19. Material for sequencing was PBMCs or T cells enriched from blood (not recorded which). The chain's CDR3 is CTSSPQPGTGADTQYF. CDR3 sequence (DNA): TGCACCAGCAGTCCTCAACCCGGGACAGGGGCAGATACGCAGTATTTT.